This is a list of T cell receptor beta chains from one sample in a study of cytomegalovirus exposure and HLA in healthy donors. The assay was immunoSEQ multiplex PCR, and TCRdb's table has in-frame clones only and misses some. The sample has 120,000 or so clones, 81% seen once. The sequencing input was PBMCs. These receptor sequences come from a woman in her thirties or forties in good health and CMV-seronegative. Both conserved end residues are part of each CDR3.

V gene,CDR3 length,J gene,CDR3 protein
TRBV2,18,TRBJ2-5,CAREAGLAGETFRETQYF
TRBV19,17,TRBJ2-4,CASSWDRARGGKNIQYF
TRBV4-1,14,TRBJ2-7,CASRRAGGPGEQYF
TRBV28,16,TRBJ1-4,CASSLWGQLGTEKLFF
TRBV7-9,15,TRBJ1-5,CASSLMTGGDQPQHF
TRBV5-1,14,TRBJ2-7,CASSWVAGGGEQYF
TRBV7-3,16,TRBJ2-2,CASSSTGTSSTGELFF
TRBV7-9,19,TRBJ2-1,CASSLVELAGGESYNEQFF
TRBV11-3,17,TRBJ2-2,CASSQRNAGGGTGELFF
TRBV11-2,16,TRBJ1-1,CASSLSTLTVSTEAFF
TRBV5-1,16,TRBJ2-7,CASSLELAGGPYEQYF
TRBV11-3,16,TRBJ2-3,CASSHGLAGVTDTQYF
TRBV2,17,TRBJ2-7,CASSEARDSPSSYEQYF
TRBV5-1,15,TRBJ2-3,CASSFLAGAGDTQYF
TRBV5-5,11,TRBJ1-1,CASSLQVEAFF
TRBV2,11,TRBJ2-5,CASSDESGGHF
TRBV18,17,TRBJ1-2,CASSTARLGDANYGYTF
TRBV28,14,TRBJ1-2,CASSLVGGGYGYTF
TRBV5-6,13,TRBJ1-1,CASSFWSRTEAFF
TRBV4-1,14,TRBJ1-2,CASSQSEFNYGYTF
TRBV6-1,15,TRBJ2-6,CASSGTFSGANVLTF
TRBV19,12,TRBJ1-2,CASSTGQYGYTF
TRBV27,16,TRBJ1-5,CASSTRTVDNNQPQHF
TRBV20-1,11,TRBJ2-1,CSARDVREQFF
TRBV2,15,TRBJ1-5,CASRSGLTLDQPQHF
TRBV4-1,13,TRBJ2-1,CASSNSGSSEQFF
TRBV5-1,20,TRBJ1-1,CASSLAVKLTGTRSNTEAFF
TRBV4-3,15,TRBJ1-5,CASSPGIIGNQPQHF
TRBV7-9,14,TRBJ2-3,CASRLQRGTDTQYF
TRBV2,17,TRBJ1-1,CASSVIPWDRGNTEAFF
TRBV23-1,14,TRBJ1-1,CAILGSCVNTEAFF
TRBV27,16,TRBJ2-7,CASSPPSQSGSHEQYF
TRBV7-8,14,TRBJ1-1,CASSLAQGNTEAFF
TRBV14,22,TRBJ2-5,CASSQDAEGVRRGRVLQETQYF
TRBV5-6,15,TRBJ1-4,CASSTQDRSNEKLFF
TRBV4-3,15,TRBJ2-3,CASSTSGGSTDTQYF
TRBV19,12,TRBJ2-3,CASSVRGGKQYF
TRBV13,15,TRBJ1-2,CASSSREGPNYGYTF
TRBV28,15,TRBJ1-5,CASSPTGHRNQPQHF
TRBV2,14,.,CASSERLLGYEQYF
TRBV7-2,18,TRBJ1-3,CASSRRVFGGATLDTIYF
TRBV27,15,TRBJ2-6,CASRQQSSGANVLTF
TRBV15,16,TRBJ2-3,CATSRPPGQGTDTQYF
TRBV7-9,16,TRBJ2-1,CASSVDIGELDNEQFF
TRBV10-1,13,TRBJ1-1,CASSDPKNTEAFF
TRBV7-8,16,TRBJ1-6,CASSLGGTGSGTPLHF
TRBV5-4,17,TRBJ2-7,CASSAIASGTGVEEQYF
TRBV2,15,TRBJ1-1,CASTWDSSLNTEAFF
TRBV7-9,15,TRBJ1-4,CASSSLSDRGGKLFF
TRBV7-9,15,TRBJ2-6,CASNTGSSGANVLTF